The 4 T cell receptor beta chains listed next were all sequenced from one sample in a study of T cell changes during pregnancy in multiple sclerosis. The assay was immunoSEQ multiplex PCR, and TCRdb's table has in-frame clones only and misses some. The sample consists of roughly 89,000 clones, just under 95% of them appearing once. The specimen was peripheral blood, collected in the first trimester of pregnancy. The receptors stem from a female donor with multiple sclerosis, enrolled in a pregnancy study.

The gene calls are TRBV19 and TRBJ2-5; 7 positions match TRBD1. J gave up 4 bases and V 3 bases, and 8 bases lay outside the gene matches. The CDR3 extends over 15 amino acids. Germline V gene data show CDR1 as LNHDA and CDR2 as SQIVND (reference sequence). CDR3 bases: TGTGCCAGTAGTATCGGCTTACAGGGGAGAGAGACCCAGTACTTC. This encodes CASSIGLQGRETQYF.

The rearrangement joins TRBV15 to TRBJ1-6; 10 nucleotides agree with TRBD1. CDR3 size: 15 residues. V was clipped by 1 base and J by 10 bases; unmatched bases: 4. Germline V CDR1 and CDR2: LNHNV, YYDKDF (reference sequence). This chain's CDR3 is CATSRGGTGDSPLHF. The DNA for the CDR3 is TGTGCCACCAGCAGAGGGGGGACAGGGGACTCACCCCTCCACTTT.

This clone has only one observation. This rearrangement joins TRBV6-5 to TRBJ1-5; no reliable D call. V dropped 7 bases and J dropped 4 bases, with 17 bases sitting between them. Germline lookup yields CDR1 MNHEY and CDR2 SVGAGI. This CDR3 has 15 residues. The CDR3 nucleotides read TGTGCCAGCACCGAAGGCCCCCCGGGGAATCAGCCCCAGCATTTT. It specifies CASTEGPPGNQPQHF.

CDR3: CASSESGGAGDTQYF. The CDR3 DNA reads TGCGCCAGCAGTGAGTCGGGCGGTGCAGGGGATACGCAGTATTTT. This rearrangement joins TRBV10-1 to TRBJ2-3; possible D gene TRBD1, 5 bases. The germline gives CDR1 WNHNN, CDR2 SYGVQD (reference sequence). V gave up 0 bases and J gave up 6 bases, with 13 bases separating them. This CDR3 has 15 amino acids.